The clone carrying this TCR beta chain has at least ten counts. CDR1 and CDR2 (germline): SGHRS, YFSETQ. V was trimmed by 3 bases and J by 0 bases, leaving 9 bases between them. The CDR3 is made up of 14 amino acids. These data originate in a study of T-cell reconstitution after alpha-beta-depleted transplantation in children. Unique molecular identifiers were built into the TCRbeta library. TCRdb processed the PCR reads anew with MiXCR; each CDR3 protein has one entry. The table shows some 240,000 distinct CDR3 sequences, with 9% to 10% occurring only once. V usage is TRBV5-1 and J usage is TRBJ1-1; D possibly corresponds to TRBD1 (6 bases). The sample here was PBMCs from the stem cell graft donor, taken from the stem cell graft. The clonotype was recovered from a human donor who donated a stem cell graft to a child with SCID. The chain's CDR3 is CASSSGQMNTEAFF. DNA of the CDR3: TGCGCCAGCAGCTCAGGACAGATGAACACTGAAGCTTTCTTT.